Each of the 23 T cell receptor beta chains below was sequenced from the same sample in a study of blood T cell repertoires in COVID-19. Some clones are missing from TCRdb's copy, which holds only in-frame ones; the method was immunoSEQ multiplex PCR. The sample includes 300,000 to 500,000 clones, 70% to 90% seen only once; the top ten take 0.95% to 1%. Specimen: PBMCs or T cells enriched from blood (not recorded which). The receptors originated from a woman aged 25-40 years with acute COVID-19.

The CDR3 reads CAWRYGNTEAFF. The CDR3 DNA sequence: TGTGCCTGGAGGTACGGTAACACTGAAGCTTTCTTT. The chain carries TRBV30 and TRBJ1-1; D not resolved. Germline assignment: CDR1 GTSNPN and CDR2 SVGIG (reference sequence). This CDR3 has 12 residues. The V and J ends lost 3 bases and 2 bases respectively, with 7 bases between them. Using reference TRBV30 and TRBJ1-1 for the parts outside the CDR3, the full variable domain is SQTIHQWPATLVQPVGSPLSLECTVEGTSNPNLYWYRQAAGRGLQLLFYSVGIGQISSEVPQNLSASRPQDRQFILSSKKLLLSDSGFYLCAWRYGNTEAFFGQGTRLTVV.

The chain has TRBV24-1 and TRBJ2-3; 7 bases are a match to TRBD2. The trim removed 3 bases at V and 2 bases at J, leaving 10 bases unmatched. Germline V lookup: CDR1 KGHDR, CDR2 SFDVKD. CDR3 length: 17 residues. The CDR3 protein is CATSDPFRRGTTDTQYF. Here the CDR3 DNA reads TGTGCCACCAGTGATCCATTCCGGCGGGGGACCACAGATACGCAGTATTTT.

This clone was found once. This sequence joins TRBV6-6 and TRBJ1-6; D gene uncertain. Trimming cost V 0 bases and J 6 bases, with 9 bases left between them. The germline CDR1 and CDR2 sequences are MNHNY and SVGAGI (reference sequence). The CDR3 loop spans 15 amino acids. This CDR3 reads CASSYSILRNSPLHF. CDR3 nucleotide sequence: TGTGCCAGCAGTTACTCGATCTTGCGTAATTCACCCCTCCACTTT.

This clone was seen a handful of times. V usage is TRBV27 and J usage is TRBJ2-2, with D maybe TRBD1 (6 bases). This CDR3 is 14 amino acids long. The V end was cut by 1 base, the J end by 7 bases, with 10 bases between. CDR1 and CDR2 from the germline V gene are MNHEY and SMNVEV (reference sequence). The CDR3 here is CASSLFQGLGELFF. The CDR3 coding sequence is TGTGCCAGCAGTTTATTCCAGGGGCTCGGGGAGCTGTTTTTT.

The gene calls are TRBV20-1 and TRBJ1-2; the D gene is possibly TRBD1 (5 bases). This CDR3 comprises 15 residues. V was shortened by 3 bases and J by 2 bases, with 16 bases between the two germline ends. CDR1 and CDR2 from the germline V gene are DFQATT and SNEGSKA (reference sequence). CDR3 nucleotides: TGCAGTGCTAGTCATTGGCAGGGCCCCAACTATGGCTACACCTTC. As protein: CSASHWQGPNYGYTF.

The genes are TRBV2 and TRBJ1-4; 7 bases align to TRBD1. The CDR3 spans 16 residues. V shed 2 bases and J 6 bases; nucleotides not matched to a gene: 9. Germline V gene sequence: CDR1 SNHLY, CDR2 FYNNEI. The CDR3 here is CASSEIGGRHHEKLFF. The DNA of the CDR3 is TGTGCCAGCAGTGAAATAGGGGGCAGGCACCATGAAAAACTGTTTTTT.

The chain recombines TRBV2 with TRBJ2-7, with D possibly TRBD2 on 5 matching bases. Germline lookup yields CDR1 SNHLY and CDR2 FYNNEI. The CDR3 has 14 residues. Trimming stripped 5 bases from V and 5 bases from J, with 16 bases between. The CDR3 nucleotides are TGTGCCAGCAGTAAAACGCTAGCCGCCGACGAGCAGTACTTC. Its translation is CASSKTLAADEQYF.

The chain uses TRBV7-9 and TRBJ2-7, with 10 bases matching TRBD2. With 3 bases clipped from V and 3 bases from J, the junction kept 5 bases outside the gene matches. CDR3 length: 15 amino acids. Germline V gene sequence: CDR1 SEHNR, CDR2 FQNEAQ (reference sequence). CDR3 sequence: CASSFGLAGVYEQYF. For the CDR3, the DNA is TGTGCCAGCAGCTTCGGGCTAGCGGGGGTCTACGAGCAGTACTTC.

V gene TRBV6-4 combines with J gene TRBJ2-1, with D perhaps matching TRBD2 (5 bases). The CDR3 is 14 amino acids. V lost 5 bases and J lost 6, with 14 bases in between. CDR1 and CDR2 from the germline V gene are MRHNA and SNTAGT. The CDR3 bases are TGTGCCAGCAGTCCTACCGAGGAGGCCAATGAGCAGTTCTTC. Residues: CASSPTEEANEQFF.

V is TRBV5-6 and J is TRBJ1-2; perhaps TRBD1 as D (6 bases). Looked up from germline, CDR1 is SGHDT and CDR2 is YYEEEE. V lost 5 bases and J lost 6, with 17 bases in between. The CDR3 spans 14 residues. CDR3 protein: CASRSNRDYNGYTF. The CDR3 DNA reads TGTGCCAGCAGAAGTAACAGGGATTACAATGGCTACACCTTC.

V and J are TRBV11-2 and TRBJ1-2, with TRBD1 identical over 10 bases. V was clipped by 1 base and J by 4 bases; unmatched bases: 3. Germline V lookup: CDR1 SGHAT, CDR2 FQNNGV. The CDR3 length is 15 residues. CDR3 sequence: CASSLVGTGAYGYTF. The DNA of the CDR3 is TGTGCCAGCAGCTTAGTGGGGACAGGGGCCTATGGCTACACCTTC.

The V call is TRBV7-2, the J call TRBJ2-7; possibly TRBD1 for D (6 bases). The CDR3 extends over 12 amino acids. The V gene lost 5 bases and the J gene lost 7 bases, with 12 bases spanning the gap. Germline lookup yields CDR1 SGHTA and CDR2 FQGNSA. The CDR3 nucleotides read TGTGCCAGCAGCGAAAGGGGGTTGGAGCAGTACTTC. Translated: CASSERGLEQYF. The complete variable domain, with remaining parts taken from reference TRBV7-2 and TRBJ2-7, reads GAGVSQSPSNKVTEKGKDVELRCDPISGHTALYWYRQSLGQGLEFLIYFQGNSAPDKSGLPSDRFSAERTGGSVSTLTIQRTQQEDSAVYLCASSERGLEQYFGPGTRLTVT.

This clone occurred many times. The genes are TRBV7-9 and TRBJ2-1; 8 nucleotides align to TRBD2. This CDR3 has 19 amino acids. CDR1 is SEHNR and CDR2 is FQNEAQ in the germline V gene (reference sequence). V lost 7 bases to trimming and J lost 4 bases; unmatched junction nucleotides: 21. CDR3: CASTLEEAGGLRKYNEQFF. The CDR3 DNA follows: TGTGCCAGCACCCTAGAAGAGGCGGGGGGCCTCAGAAAGTACAATGAGCAGTTCTTC.

This chain uses TRBV9 with TRBJ2-3; D might be TRBD2 (5 bases). The germline V and J ends were trimmed by 2 bases and 0 bases, with 7 bases remaining between them. CDR1 and CDR2 (germline): SGDLS, YYNGEE. This CDR3 spans 14 amino acids. CDR3 in amino acids: CASSVTRSTDTQYF. The CDR3 DNA reads as TGTGCCAGCAGCGTTACTAGAAGCACAGATACGCAGTATTTT.

The chain employs TRBV19 and TRBJ2-3; 9 bases line up with TRBD1. Trimming at V came to 7 bases and at J to 3 bases, leaving 11 bases not matched to a gene. Per germline, CDR1 LNHDA and CDR2 SQIVND (reference sequence). This CDR3 is built from 16 residues. CDR3 coding DNA: TGTGCCAGTACCCATTTGGGGGGGACAGGGACAGATACGCAGTATTTT. It is translated as CASTHLGGTGTDTQYF. The whole variable domain, remainder taken from reference TRBV19 and TRBJ2-3, is DGGITQSPKYLFRKEGQNVTLSCEQNLNHDAMYWYRQDPGQGLRLIYYSQIVNDFQKGDIAEGYSVSREKKESFPLTVTSAQKNPTAFYLCASTHLGGTGTDTQYFGPGTRLTVL.

The CDR3 loop reads CASSLPPDRVDTQYF. Here the CDR3 DNA reads TGTGCCAGCAGTTTACCCCCTGACAGGGTAGATACGCAGTATTTT. The rearrangement links TRBV28 to TRBJ2-3; 7 bases are shared with TRBD1. CDR1 and CDR2 from the germline V gene are MDHEN and SYDVKM. The ends lost 2 bases at V and 5 bases at J; junction bases unmatched: 7. The CDR3 totals 15 residues.

This clone was picked up one time. The rearrangement uses TRBV4-1 and TRBJ2-7, with 7 bases that match TRBD2. Germline CDR1 is MGHRA and CDR2 is YSYEKL. V trimming: 2 bases; J trimming: 4 bases; junction bases outside the gene matches: 8. This CDR3 comprises 15 residues. In DNA, the CDR3 is TGCGCCAGCAGCCAAACGGCGGGGGACGAATACGAGCAGTACTTC. Its protein is CASSQTAGDEYEQYF.

V and J are TRBV6-2 or TRBV6-3 and TRBJ1-2, with D perhaps TRBD1 (6 bases). V lost 7 bases and J 8 bases, leaving 17 bases between the germline ends. The CDR3 is 13 amino acids. CDR1 is MNHEY and CDR2 is SVGEGT in the germline V gene. CDR3 sequence (DNA): TGTGCCAGCATCCCTCAACAGGGTGGCGGCTACACCTTC. Protein product: CASIPQQGGGYTF.

Here the CDR3 reads CASSPSRAGGGRSGELFF. CDR3 bases: TGTGCCAGCAGCCCCTCACGTGCTGGCGGGGGGCGTTCCGGGGAGCTGTTTTTT. The V gene is TRBV9, the J gene TRBJ2-2; 8 bases are shared with TRBD2. This CDR3 has 18 amino acids. Trimming removed 4 bases from V and 6 bases from J; junction bases left unmatched: 17. Germline-derived CDR1 and CDR2 are SGDLS and YYNGEE.

V and J are TRBV7-2 and TRBJ1-2; no clear D. Germline assignment: CDR1 SGHTA and CDR2 FQGNSA. This CDR3 has 16 residues. V was clipped by 1 base and J by 2 bases, with 14 bases between them. The CDR3 nucleotides are TGTGCCAGCAGCTTAGTCTTGGGAGGAATCAACTATGGCTACACCTTC. Its translation is CASSLVLGGINYGYTF.

This chain uses TRBV18 with TRBJ2-7, with TRBD1 identical over 10 bases. The CDR3 extends over 15 amino acids. From germline, CDR1 is KGHSH and CDR2 LQKENI. Trimming took 3 bases from V and 2 from J; bases not matched to a gene: 4. The CDR3 loop reads CASSPGTGAAYEQYF. The CDR3 coding sequence is TGTGCCAGCTCACCCGGGACAGGGGCTGCCTACGAGCAGTACTTC. The variable domain in full, completed from reference TRBV18 and TRBJ2-7, reads NAGVMQNPRHLVRRRGQEARLRCSPMKGHSHVYWYRQLPEEGLKFMVYLQKENIIDESGMPKERFSAEFPKEGPSILRIQQVVRGDSAAYFCASSPGTGAAYEQYFGPGTRLTVT.

The CDR3 loop is CASSGQGLYGELFF. CDR3 nucleotides: TGTGCCAGTAGTGGACAGGGTTTGTACGGGGAGCTGTTTTTT. V is TRBV19 and J is TRBJ2-2; 8 positions match TRBD1. The CDR3 contains 14 residues. CDR1 and CDR2 from the germline V gene are LNHDA and SQIVND (reference sequence). V trimming: 5 bases; J trimming: 7 bases; junction bases outside the gene matches: 6.

This clone came up once. The chain employs TRBV25-1 and TRBJ1-2; possibly TRBD1 for D (5 bases). The germline V gene has CDR1 MGHDK and CDR2 SYGVNS. This CDR3 region has 15 residues. Trimming took 0 bases from V and 7 from J, leaving 15 bases between them. CDR3 DNA: TGTGCCAGCAGTGAATATCCAGGAGACAGAGGTGGCTACACCTTC. It codes for CASSEYPGDRGGYTF.